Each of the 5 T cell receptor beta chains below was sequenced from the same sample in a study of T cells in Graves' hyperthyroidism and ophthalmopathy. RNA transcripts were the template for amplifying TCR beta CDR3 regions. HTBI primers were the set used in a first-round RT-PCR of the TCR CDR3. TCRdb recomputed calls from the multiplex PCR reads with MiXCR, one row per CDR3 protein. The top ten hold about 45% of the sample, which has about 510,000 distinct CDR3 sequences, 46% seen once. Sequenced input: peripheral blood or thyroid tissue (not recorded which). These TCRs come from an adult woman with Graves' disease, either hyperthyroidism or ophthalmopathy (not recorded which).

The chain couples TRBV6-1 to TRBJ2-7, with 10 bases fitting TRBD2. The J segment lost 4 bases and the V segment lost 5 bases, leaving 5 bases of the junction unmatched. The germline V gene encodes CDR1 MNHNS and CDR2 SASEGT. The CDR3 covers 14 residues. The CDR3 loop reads CASSHGTSAYEQYF. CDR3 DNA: TGTGCCAGCAGTCATGGGACTAGCGCTTACGAGCAGTACTTC.

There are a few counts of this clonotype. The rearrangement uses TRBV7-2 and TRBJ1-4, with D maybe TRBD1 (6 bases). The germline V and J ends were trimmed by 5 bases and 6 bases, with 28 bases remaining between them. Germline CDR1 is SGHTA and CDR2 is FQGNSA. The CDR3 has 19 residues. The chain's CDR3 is CASSTKGFGRGDGYEKLFF. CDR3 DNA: TGTGCCAGCAGCACCAAAGGCTTTGGCAGGGGAGATGGGTATGAAAAACTGTTTTTT. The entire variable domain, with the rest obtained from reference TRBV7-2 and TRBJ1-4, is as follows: GAGVSQSPSNKVTEKGKDVELRCDPISGHTALYWYRQSLGQGLEFLIYFQGNSAPDKSGLPSDRFSAERTGGSVSTLTIQRTQQEDSAVYLCASSTKGFGRGDGYEKLFFGSGTQLSVL.

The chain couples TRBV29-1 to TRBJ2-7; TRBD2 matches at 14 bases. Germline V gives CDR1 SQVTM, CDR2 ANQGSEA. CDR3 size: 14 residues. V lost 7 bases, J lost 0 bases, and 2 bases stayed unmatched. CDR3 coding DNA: TGCAGCGCGGGACTAGCGGGAGCCTCCTACGAGCAGTACTTC. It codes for CSAGLAGASYEQYF.

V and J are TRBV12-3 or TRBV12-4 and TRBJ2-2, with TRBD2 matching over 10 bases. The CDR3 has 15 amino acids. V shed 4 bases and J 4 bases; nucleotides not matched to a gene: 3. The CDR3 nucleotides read TGTGCCAGCAGTTGGAGCGGGAGGGGCACCGGGGAGCTGTTTTTT. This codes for CASSWSGRGTGELFF.

The CDR3 here is CASRLARGRGAFF. Here the CDR3 DNA reads TGTGCCAGCAGACTAGCCCGGGGCCGAGGAGCTTTCTTT. This sequence joins TRBV7-2 and TRBJ1-1, with a possible D match to TRBD1 (5 bases). The CDR3 covers 13 residues. Trimming left V 6 bases short and J 10 bases short, with 18 bases between. The germline V gene encodes CDR1 SGHTA and CDR2 FQGNSA.